One sample yielded the 22 T cell receptor beta chains listed below, sequenced in a study of T cell changes during pregnancy in multiple sclerosis. Profiled with immunoSEQ multiplex PCR; TCRdb holds only in-frame clones, not every one. The table shows tens of thousands of clones, with approximately 91% occurring only once. The sequencing used CD4+ T cells from peripheral blood mononuclear cells, collected after pregnancy. The receptors come from a female donor in good health, enrolled as a control in a pregnancy study.

The chain is built from TRBV4-3 and TRBJ1-4; a weak D match, TRBD1 (6 bases). This CDR3 region has 16 residues. Germline V gene sequence: CDR1 LGHNA, CDR2 YSLEER. V was cut by 1 base and J by 3 bases, with 12 bases left in between. The CDR3 is CASSQGRTVPNEKLFF. The CDR3 region has the DNA TGCGCCAGCAGCCAAGGCCGGACAGTCCCTAATGAAAAACTGTTTTTT.

This chain joins TRBV10-3 and TRBJ1-6; tentative D call: TRBD1 (5 bases). The CDR3 runs to 14 residues. Trimming removed 6 bases from V and 5 bases from J, with 11 bases in between. The germline V gene encodes CDR1 ENHRY and CDR2 SYGVKD. Here the CDR3 reads CAISHDSDNSPLHF. CDR3 nucleotides: TGTGCCATCAGCCACGACAGCGATAATTCACCCCTCCACTTT.

V and J are TRBV7-2 and TRBJ1-6, with TRBD1 identical over 9 bases. The V gene end was trimmed by 5 bases and the J gene end by 11 bases; junction bases not matched to a gene: 7. Per the germline V gene, CDR1 is SGHTA and CDR2 is FQGNSA. The CDR3 runs 14 residues. The CDR3 region has the DNA TGTGCCAGCAGCCGCGGACAGGGGCCCGCACCCCTCCACTTT. It yields the protein CASSRGQGPAPLHF.

This chain links TRBV5-1 with TRBJ1-2, with 8 bases identical to TRBD1. CDR1 is SGHRS and CDR2 is YFSETQ in the germline V gene. Trimming took 4 bases from V and 4 from J; bases not matched to a gene: 12. The length of the CDR3 is 16 residues. CDR3 amino acids: CASSPRQGILSYGYTF. Written as DNA, the CDR3 is TGCGCCAGCAGCCCACGACAGGGGATATTGAGCTATGGCTACACCTTC. The whole variable domain, filled in from reference TRBV5-1 and TRBJ1-2, reads KAGVTQTPRYLIKTRGQQVTLSCSPISGHRSVSWYQQTPGQGLQFLFEYFSETQRNKGNFPGRFSGRQFSNSRSEMNVSTLELGDSALYLCASSPRQGILSYGYTFGSGTRLTVV.

V and J are TRBV19 and TRBJ1-2; 7 bases line up with TRBD1. The CDR3 is 15 residues long. The J segment lost 4 bases and the V segment lost 3 bases, leaving 8 bases of the junction unmatched. Germline V gene lookup returns CDR1 LNHDA and CDR2 SQIVND (reference sequence). The CDR3 spells CASSILTGARYGYTF. The CDR3 DNA is TGTGCCAGTAGTATTTTAACAGGGGCTCGCTATGGCTACACCTTC.

The chain is built from TRBV7-9 and TRBJ2-3; TRBD2 aligns across 12 bases. The V gene's germline CDR1 is SEHNR and CDR2 FQNEAQ (reference sequence). Trimming at V came to 8 bases and at J to 0 bases, leaving 6 bases not matched to a gene. The CDR3 runs to 16 residues. As DNA, the CDR3 is TGTGCCAGCGGCGGACTAGCGGGGACTAGCACAGATACGCAGTATTTT. This translates into CASGGLAGTSTDTQYF.

The chain is built from TRBV27 and TRBJ1-1; D perhaps matches TRBD1 (5 bases). Germline V gene data show CDR1 as MNHEY and CDR2 as SMNVEV (reference sequence). The CDR3 spans 14 residues. V lost 4 bases and J 1 base, leaving 10 bases between the germline ends. As DNA, the CDR3 is TGTGCCAGCAGTTCCCAAACAGGGAACACTGAAGCTTTCTTT. Amino acid sequence: CASSSQTGNTEAFF.

J is TRBJ2-3 and V is TRBV6-1, with 9 bases identical to TRBD1. V trimming: 2 bases; J trimming: 4 bases; junction bases outside the gene matches: 10. The CDR3 contains 17 residues. Germline V gives CDR1 MNHNS, CDR2 SASEGT. The CDR3 sequence: CASSESTGGARADTQYF. CDR3 in DNA: TGTGCCAGCAGTGAATCTACAGGGGGCGCTCGAGCAGATACGCAGTATTTT.

This clone was picked up a small number of times. Here the CDR3 DNA reads TGTGCCAGTAGCACACCATGGGGGGGTGAGGAGCCCCAGCATTTT. This sequence encodes CASSTPWGGEEPQHF. This chain uses TRBV19 with TRBJ1-5, with D perhaps TRBD1 (5 bases). CDR1 LNHDA and CDR2 SQIVND come from the germline V gene (reference sequence). With 6 bases removed from V and 8 bases from J, the gap between germline ends came to 20 bases. The CDR3 length is 15 residues.

This clone was found once. This chain uses TRBV18 with TRBJ1-2; D is unresolved. V lost 2 bases and J lost 4, with 8 bases in between. Germline V lookup: CDR1 KGHSH, CDR2 LQKENI. CDR3 size: 13 residues. Written as DNA, the CDR3 is TGTGCCAGCTCACCATTCGACTCCTATGGCTACACCTTC. This sequence encodes CASSPFDSYGYTF. The full variable domain, rest sourced from reference TRBV18 and TRBJ1-2, is NAGVMQNPRHLVRRRGQEARLRCSPMKGHSHVYWYRQLPEEGLKFMVYLQKENIIDESGMPKERFSAEFPKEGPSILRIQQVVRGDSAAYFCASSPFDSYGYTFGSGTRLTVV.

The chain has TRBV5-5 and TRBJ1-4; the match to TRBD1 covers 7 bases. Trimming cost V 5 bases and J 3 bases; bases outside gene matches: 4. CDR3 length: 14 amino acids. Germline values: CDR1 SGHKS, CDR2 YYEKEE (reference sequence). The CDR3 sequence is CASSYGTANEKLFF. The DNA for the CDR3 is TGTGCCAGCAGTTACGGGACAGCTAATGAAAAACTGTTTTTT.

The chain uses TRBV4-1 and TRBJ1-5; 9 nucleotides match TRBD1. Germline trimming cut 1 base from V and 0 bases from J; bases unmatched to any gene: 13. The CDR3 runs 20 residues. Germline lookup yields CDR1 MGHRA and CDR2 YSYEKL. The CDR3 sequence: CASSQGFRDRAENSNQPQHF. The CDR3 DNA reads TGCGCCAGCAGCCAAGGGTTCCGGGACAGGGCTGAGAATAGCAATCAGCCCCAGCATTTT.

The CDR3 region is CASSIDGTGSNQPQHF. The CDR3, as DNA: TGTGCCAGTAGTATAGACGGAACAGGTAGCAATCAGCCCCAGCATTTT. The chain combines TRBV19 with TRBJ1-5, with D possibly TRBD1 on 5 matching bases. The V and J ends lost 0 bases and 0 bases respectively, with 9 bases between them. This CDR3 is built from 16 residues. Germline loops: CDR1 LNHDA, CDR2 SQIVND (reference sequence).

This clone came up once. The chain employs TRBV5-4 and TRBJ1-1, with 7 bases fitting TRBD1. V was clipped by 7 bases and J by 5 bases; unmatched bases: 14. The CDR3 sequence is 15 residues long. CDR1 and CDR2 from the germline V gene are SGHNT and YYREEE (reference sequence). Written as DNA, the CDR3 is TGTGCCAGCCACGAAAGGACAGGCCCGGGGACTGAAGCTTTCTTT. Its translation is CASHERTGPGTEAFF.

CDR3 region: CASSRDSPNYGYTF. As DNA, the CDR3 is TGTGCCAGCAGCCGGGACAGTCCCAACTATGGCTACACCTTC. J is TRBJ1-2 and V is TRBV6-4; 7 bases match TRBD1. The CDR3 has 14 residues. Trimming cost V 6 bases and J 2 bases; bases outside gene matches: 6. CDR1 and CDR2 from the germline V gene are MRHNA and SNTAGT.

This chain uses TRBV5-1 with TRBJ2-7; the match to TRBD2 covers 7 bases. CDR1 is SGHRS, CDR2 YFSETQ, per germline. V gave up 2 bases and J gave up 3 bases; unmatched junction bases: 5. This CDR3 has 14 residues. CDR3 region: CASSFREVGYEQYF. The CDR3 bases are TGCGCCAGCAGCTTCCGGGAGGTAGGCTACGAGCAGTACTTC.

The V call is TRBV19, the J call TRBJ1-1; TRBD1 matches at 7 bases. CDR1 and CDR2 from the germline V gene are LNHDA and SQIVND (reference sequence). This CDR3 is built from 14 residues. V shed 4 bases and J 1 base; nucleotides not matched to a gene: 3. CDR3 protein: CASSTWDRNTEAFF. The DNA of the CDR3 is TGTGCCAGTAGTACCTGGGACAGGAACACTGAAGCTTTCTTT.

V usage is TRBV18 and J usage is TRBJ2-1; D uncertain. V was cut by 3 bases and J by 7 bases, with 10 bases left in between. Germline CDR1 is KGHSH and CDR2 is LQKENI. CDR3 length: 13 residues. CDR3 in amino acids: CASSPEVRNEQFF. The CDR3 DNA sequence: TGTGCCAGCTCACCCGAGGTACGGAATGAGCAGTTCTTC.

This chain joins TRBV7-2 and TRBJ1-1; 8 bases are a match to TRBD1. The CDR3 has 15 amino acids. J gave up 1 base and V 4 bases, and 5 bases lay outside the gene matches. Per germline, CDR1 SGHTA and CDR2 FQGNSA. CDR3 coding DNA: TGTGCCAGCAGCTCCTGGACAGGGACGAACACTGAAGCTTTCTTT. It encodes CASSSWTGTNTEAFF.

This clone was seen a single time. The rearrangement uses TRBV27 and TRBJ1-2, with TRBD1 matching 7 bases. The V gene's germline CDR1 is MNHEY and CDR2 SMNVEV (reference sequence). J lost 5 bases, V lost 5 bases, and 5 bases had no gene match. The length of the CDR3 is 13 residues. CDR3: CASSPDRDYGYTF. The CDR3 DNA reads TGTGCCAGCAGTCCCGACAGGGATTATGGCTACACCTTC.

The chain employs TRBV7-2 and TRBJ2-7; D uncertain. Germline V lookup: CDR1 SGHTA, CDR2 FQGNSA. The CDR3 contains 14 residues. Between the trimmed V and J ends, which lost 5 bases and 1 base, there was a span of 12 bases. This chain's CDR3 is CASSPTYVSYEQYF. As DNA, the CDR3 is TGTGCCAGCAGCCCTACTTACGTGTCCTACGAGCAGTACTTC.

CDR3 sequence (DNA): TGTGCCAGCGCCGGGACAGGGACAGTTGGCTTCAATCAGCCCCAGCATTTT. As protein: CASAGTGTVGFNQPQHF. The chain has TRBV21-1 and TRBJ1-5; whether TRBD1, the table's D call, matches the DNA was not checked. TRBV21-1 is termed a pseudogene. The CDR3 is 17 residues long.